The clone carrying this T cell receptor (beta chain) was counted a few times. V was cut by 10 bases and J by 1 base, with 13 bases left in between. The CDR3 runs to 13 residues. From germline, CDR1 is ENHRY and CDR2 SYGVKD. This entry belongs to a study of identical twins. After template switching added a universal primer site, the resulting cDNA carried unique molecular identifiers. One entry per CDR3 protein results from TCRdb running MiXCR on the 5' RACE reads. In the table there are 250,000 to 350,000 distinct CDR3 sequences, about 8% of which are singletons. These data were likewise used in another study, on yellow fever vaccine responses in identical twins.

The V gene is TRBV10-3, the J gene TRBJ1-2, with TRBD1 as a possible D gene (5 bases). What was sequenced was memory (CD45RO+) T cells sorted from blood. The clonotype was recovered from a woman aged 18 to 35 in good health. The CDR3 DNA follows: TGTGCCACCGGAGACAGCGGTAACTATGGCTACACCTTC. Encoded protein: CATGDSGNYGYTF.